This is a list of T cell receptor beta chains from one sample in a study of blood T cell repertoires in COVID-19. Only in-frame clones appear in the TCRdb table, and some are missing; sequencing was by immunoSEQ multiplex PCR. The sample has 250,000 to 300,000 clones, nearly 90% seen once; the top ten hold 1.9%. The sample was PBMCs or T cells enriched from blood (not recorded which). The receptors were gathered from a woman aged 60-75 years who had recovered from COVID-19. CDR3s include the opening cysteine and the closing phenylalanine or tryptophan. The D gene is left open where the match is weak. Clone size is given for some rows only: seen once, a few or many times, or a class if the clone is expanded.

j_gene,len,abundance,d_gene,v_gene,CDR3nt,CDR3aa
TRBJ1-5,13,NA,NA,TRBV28,TGTGCCAGCAGTTGGGGAGGGAGCGGTCCCCAGCATTTT,CASSWGGSGPQHF
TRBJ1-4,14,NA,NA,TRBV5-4,TGTGCCAGCAGCCCCTCTACAGCTAATGAAAAACTGTTTTTT,CASSPSTANEKLFF
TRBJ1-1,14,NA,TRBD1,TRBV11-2,TGTGCCAGCAGCTTAACAGGGGGGAACACTGAAGCTTTCTTT,CASSLTGGNTEAFF
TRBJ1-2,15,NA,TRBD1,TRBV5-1,TGCGCCAGCAGCCCATCGACAGGGAATGCCGGGGGCTACACCTTC,CASSPSTGNAGGYTF
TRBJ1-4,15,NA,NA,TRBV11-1,TGTGCCAGCAGCCTTATGGCCCCCCCTAATGAAAAACTGTTTTTT,CASSLMAPPNEKLFF
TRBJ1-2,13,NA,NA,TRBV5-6,TGTGCCAGCAGCTTGGCTACAGGAGATGGCTACACCTTC,CASSLATGDGYTF
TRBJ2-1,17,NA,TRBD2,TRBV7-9,TGTGCCAGCAGCTTAGCCTTGACTAGCGGGAGTTACAATGAGCAGTTCTTC,CASSLALTSGSYNEQFF
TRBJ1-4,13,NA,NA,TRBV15,TGTGCCTCCGGGGGGGGCCTTAATGAAAAACTGTTTTTT,CASGGGLNEKLFF
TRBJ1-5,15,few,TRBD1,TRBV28,TGTGCCAGCAGTTTAGGACAGGGTTTTCGACAGCCCCAGCATTTT,CASSLGQGFRQPQHF
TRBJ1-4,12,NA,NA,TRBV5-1,TGCGCCAGCAGTGATCTCGGGGAAAAACTGTTTTTT,CASSDLGEKLFF
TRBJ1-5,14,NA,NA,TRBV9,TGTGCCAGCAGCCGCGACGCGGACAATCAGCCCCAGCATTTT,CASSRDADNQPQHF
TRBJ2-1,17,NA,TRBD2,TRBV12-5,TGTGCTAGTGGTCCTAACCCCGGGGGACTACACTACAATGAGCAGTTCTTC,CASGPNPGGLHYNEQFF
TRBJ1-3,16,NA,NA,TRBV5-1,TGCGCCAGCAGCTTGTCGTCGCGGGACTCTGGAAACACCATATATTTT,CASSLSSRDSGNTIYF
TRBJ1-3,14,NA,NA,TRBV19,TGTGCCAGTAGTATATCCTCCTCTGGAAACACCATATATTTT,CASSISSSGNTIYF
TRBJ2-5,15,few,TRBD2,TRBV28,TGTGCCAGCAGTACACTAGCGGGAGGAGGAGAGACCCAGTACTTC,CASSTLAGGGETQYF
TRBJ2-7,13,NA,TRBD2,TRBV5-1,TGCGCCACCTCACTAGCGGGGGTGGGCGAGCAGTACTTC,CATSLAGVGEQYF
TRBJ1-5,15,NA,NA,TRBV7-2,TGTGCCAGCAGCAGACATGATGGCCCTGGTCAGCCCCAGCATTTT,CASSRHDGPGQPQHF
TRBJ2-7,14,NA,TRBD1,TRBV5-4,TGTGCCAGCAGCCTGGACAGGGGCGCGGGCGAGCAGTACTTC,CASSLDRGAGEQYF
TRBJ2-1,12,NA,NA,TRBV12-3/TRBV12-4,TGTGCCAGCAGTCTTGCCGGGTATGAGCAGTTCTTC,CASSLAGYEQFF
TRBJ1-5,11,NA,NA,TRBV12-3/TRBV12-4,TGTGCCAGCGGCCCTCACCAGCCCCAGCATTTT,CASGPHQPQHF
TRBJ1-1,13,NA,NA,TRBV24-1,TGTGCCACCGTACAGACCATGAACACTGAAGCTTTCTTT,CATVQTMNTEAFF
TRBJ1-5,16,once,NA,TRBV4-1,TGCGCCAGCAGCCAAGAGGGACAAGGCTTACATCAGCCCCAGCATTTT,CASSQEGQGLHQPQHF
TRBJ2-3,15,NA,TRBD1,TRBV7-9,TGTGCCAGCAGCTCTGGGACAGGGTCGACAGATACGCAGTATTTT,CASSSGTGSTDTQYF
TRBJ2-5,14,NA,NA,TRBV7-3,TGTGCCAGCAGCCCCTTCGGGGGCCAAGAGACCCAGTACTTC,CASSPFGGQETQYF